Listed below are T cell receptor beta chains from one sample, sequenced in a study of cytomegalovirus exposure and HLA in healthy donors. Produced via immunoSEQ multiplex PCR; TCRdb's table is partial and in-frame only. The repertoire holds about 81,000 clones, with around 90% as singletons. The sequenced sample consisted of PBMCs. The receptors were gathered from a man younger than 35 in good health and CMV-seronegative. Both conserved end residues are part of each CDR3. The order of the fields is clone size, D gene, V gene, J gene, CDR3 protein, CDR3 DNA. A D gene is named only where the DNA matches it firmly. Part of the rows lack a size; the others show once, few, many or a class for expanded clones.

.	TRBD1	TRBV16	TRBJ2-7	CASSQGTGVLEQYF	TGTGCCAGCAGCCAGGGGACAGGGGTCCTCGAGCAGTACTTC
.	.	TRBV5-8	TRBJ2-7	CASSLAGGSYEQYF	TGTGCCAGCAGCTTGGCCGGCGGCTCCTACGAGCAGTACTTC
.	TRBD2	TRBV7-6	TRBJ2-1	CASGGLAGGSNEQFF	TGTGCCAGCGGGGGACTAGCGGGAGGTTCCAATGAGCAGTTCTTC
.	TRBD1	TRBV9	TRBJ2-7	CASSARQGAGGEQYF	TGTGCCAGCAGCGCCAGACAGGGGGCAGGGGGCGAGCAGTACTTC
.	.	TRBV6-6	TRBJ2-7	CASSSGFFSYEQYF	TGTGCCAGCAGTAGTGGCTTTTTCTCCTACGAGCAGTACTTC
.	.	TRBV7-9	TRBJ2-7	CASSPRDGRYEQYF	TGTGCCAGCAGCCCCCGGGATGGAAGGTACGAGCAGTACTTC
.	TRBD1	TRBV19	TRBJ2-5	CARPQGQGQETQYF	TGTGCCAGACCCCAAGGACAGGGCCAAGAGACCCAGTACTTC
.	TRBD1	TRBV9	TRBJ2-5	CASSVGDRGLETQYF	TGTGCCAGCAGCGTAGGGGACAGGGGGCTTGAGACCCAGTACTTC
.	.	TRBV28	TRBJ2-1	CASSLRSSYNEQFF	TGTGCCAGCAGTTTGAGGAGCTCCTACAATGAGCAGTTCTTC
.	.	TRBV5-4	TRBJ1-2	CASSLGAGNTFYGYTF	TGTGCCAGCAGCTTGGGGGCAGGGAATACCTTCTATGGCTACACCTTC
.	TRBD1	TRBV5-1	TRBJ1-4	CASSLDGLAGGEKLFF	TGCGCCAGCAGCTTGGACGGTTTGGCAGGGGGAGAAAAACTGTTTTTT
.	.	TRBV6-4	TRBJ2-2	CASSATRTGELFF	TGTGCCAGCAGCGCTACTCGGACCGGGGAGCTGTTTTTT
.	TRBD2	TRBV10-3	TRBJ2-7	CAIRGSGSTYEQYF	TGTGCCATCAGGGGCAGCGGGAGTACCTACGAGCAGTACTTC
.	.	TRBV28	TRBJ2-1	CASGQGKYNEQFF	TGTGCCAGCGGGCAGGGGAAATACAATGAGCAGTTCTTC
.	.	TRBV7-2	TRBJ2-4	CASSSGGAGGIQYF	TGTGCCAGCAGCTCAGGGGGTGCCGGGGGCATTCAGTACTTC
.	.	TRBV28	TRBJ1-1	CASVVRGNTEAFF	TGTGCCAGCGTTGTCAGAGGAAACACTGAAGCTTTCTTT
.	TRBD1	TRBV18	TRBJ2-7	CASSPLGQGSYEQYF	TGTGCCAGCTCACCACTGGGACAGGGATCTTACGAGCAGTACTTC
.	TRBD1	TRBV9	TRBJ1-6	CASSDNRGLHF	TGTGCCAGCAGCGATAACAGGGGGCTCCACTTT
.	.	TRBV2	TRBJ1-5	CASSEVEYSNQPQHF	TGTGCCAGCAGTGAGGTGGAGTATAGCAATCAGCCCCAGCATTTT
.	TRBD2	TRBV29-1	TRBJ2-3	CSVLLAGYTDTQYF	TGCAGCGTTCTACTAGCGGGGTACACAGATACGCAGTATTTT
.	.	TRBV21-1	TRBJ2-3	CASSRRTSGRGVTDTQYF	TGTGCCAGCAGCAGAAGGACTAGCGGGAGGGGGGTGACAGATACGCAGTATTTT
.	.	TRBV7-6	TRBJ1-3	CASSSGAVRNSGNTIYF	TGTGCCAGCAGCTCAGGGGCAGTCCGAAACTCTGGAAACACCATATATTTT
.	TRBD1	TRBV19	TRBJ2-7	CASSLGGQGYEQYF	TGTGCCAGTAGTTTGGGGGGACAGGGATACGAGCAGTACTTC
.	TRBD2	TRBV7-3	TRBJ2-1	CASSLAGGNEQFF	TGTGCCAGCAGCTTAGCGGGAGGGAATGAGCAGTTCTTC
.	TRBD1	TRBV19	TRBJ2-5	CASSEGTGLGTQYF	TGTGCCAGTAGTGAGGGGACAGGGTTGGGGACCCAGTACTTC
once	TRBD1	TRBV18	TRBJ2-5	CASSRIGQGVGETQYF	TGTGCCAGCTCACGAATTGGACAGGGGGTCGGAGAGACCCAGTACTTC
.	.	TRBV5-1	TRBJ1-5	CASSLGGNSNQPQHF	TGCGCCAGCAGCTTAGGAGGTAATAGCAATCAGCCCCAGCATTTT
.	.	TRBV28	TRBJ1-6	CASSPGTNYSPLHF	TGTGCCAGCAGTCCCGGGACTAATTATTCACCCCTCCACTTT
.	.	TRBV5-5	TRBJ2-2	CASSFDPYYTGELFF	TGTGCCAGCAGCTTTGATCCGTACTACACCGGGGAGCTGTTTTTT
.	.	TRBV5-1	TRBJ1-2	CASSTELDYGYTF	TGCGCCAGCAGCACAGAGTTAGACTATGGCTACACCTTC
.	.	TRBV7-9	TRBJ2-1	CASSLARGPNDEQFF	TGTGCCAGCAGCTTAGCGCGGGGGCCGAACGATGAGCAGTTCTTC
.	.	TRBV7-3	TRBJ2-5	CASSLYGQLETQYF	TGTGCCAGCAGCTTATATGGGCAGTTGGAGACCCAGTACTTC
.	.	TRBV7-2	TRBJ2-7	CASSLLQGGYEQYF	TGTGCCAGCAGCTTATTACAGGGGGGGTACGAGCAGTACTTC
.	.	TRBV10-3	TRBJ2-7	CAISGQALHYEQYF	TGTGCCATCAGTGGACAGGCCCTCCACTACGAGCAGTACTTC
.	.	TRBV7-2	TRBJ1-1	CASSLGNEGLGSEAFF	TGTGCCAGCAGCTTAGGAAATGAGGGATTAGGTTCTGAAGCTTTCTTT
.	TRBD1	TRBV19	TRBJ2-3	CASRGQGAIIDTQYF	TGTGCCAGTAGAGGACAGGGGGCCATCATAGATACGCAGTATTTT
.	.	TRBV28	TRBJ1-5	CASSLLSGNNQPQHF	TGTGCCAGCAGTTTATTGTCCGGTAACAATCAGCCCCAGCATTTT
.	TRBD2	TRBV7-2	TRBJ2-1	CASSRTSGDYNEQFF	TGTGCCAGCAGCCGGACTAGCGGGGATTACAATGAGCAGTTCTTC
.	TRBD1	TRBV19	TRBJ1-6	CATGGQGQNSPLHF	TGTGCCACCGGCGGACAGGGTCAGAATTCACCCCTCCACTTT
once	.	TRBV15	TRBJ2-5	CATSRAGGRGQETQYF	TGTGCCACCAGCAGAGCCGGCGGACGGGGCCAAGAGACCCAGTACTTC
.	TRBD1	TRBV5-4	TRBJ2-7	CASSRTGDKSWEQYF	TGTGCCAGCAGCCGGACAGGGGACAAGTCGTGGGAGCAGTACTTC
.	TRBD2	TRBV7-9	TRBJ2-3	CASSFGLVFDTQYF	TGTGCCAGCAGCTTCGGACTAGTGTTTGATACGCAGTATTTT
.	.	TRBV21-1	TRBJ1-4	CASSEMDRVRGNEKLFF	TGTGCCAGCAGCGAAATGGACAGGGTCAGAGGGAATGAAAAACTGTTTTTT
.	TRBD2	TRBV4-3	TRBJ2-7	CASSQDPGGEQYF	TGCGCCAGCAGCCAAGATCCCGGGGGGGAGCAGTACTTC
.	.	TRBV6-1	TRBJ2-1	CASSDAGDHNEQFF	TGTGCCAGCAGTGATGCAGGGGACCACAATGAGCAGTTCTTC
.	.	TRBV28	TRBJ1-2	CASSYRVARYGYTF	TGTGCCAGTTCATACAGGGTTGCCCGTTATGGCTACACCTTC
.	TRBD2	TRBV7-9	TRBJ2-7	CAAGAAGLGWQYF	TGTGCCGCCGGGGCAGCGGGGCTTGGCTGGCAGTACTTC
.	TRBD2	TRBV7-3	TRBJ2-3	CASSLYGRLRVDTQYF	TGTGCCAGCAGCTTATACGGGAGGCTTCGGGTAGATACGCAGTATTTT
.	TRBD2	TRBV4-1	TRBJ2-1	CASSQWTSGSFSYNEQFF	TGCGCCAGCAGCCAATGGACTAGCGGGAGCTTCTCCTACAATGAGCAGTTCTTC
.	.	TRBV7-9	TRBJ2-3	CASSSLDTQYF	TGTGCCAGCAGCTCCCTAGATACGCAGTATTTT
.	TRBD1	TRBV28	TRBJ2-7	CASSPGQGAYEQYF	TGTGCCAGCAGCCCGGGACAGGGGGCTTACGAGCAGTACTTC
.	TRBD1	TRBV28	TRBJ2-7	CASSLGQAPYEQYF	TGTGCCAGCAGTTTGGGACAGGCACCCTACGAGCAGTACTTC
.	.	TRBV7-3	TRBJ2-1	CASSLIGLAGNEQFF	TGTGCCAGCAGCTTAATCGGGTTAGCTGGGAATGAGCAGTTCTTC
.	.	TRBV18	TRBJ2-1	CASSPLGGNEQFF	TGTGCCAGCTCACCACTGGGGGGCAATGAGCAGTTCTTC
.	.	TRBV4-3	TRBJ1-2	CASSRKTGTYYGYTF	TGCGCCAGCAGCCGAAAGACAGGAACCTACTATGGCTACACCTTC
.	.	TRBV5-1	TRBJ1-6	CASSENSNSPLHF	TGCGCCAGCAGCGAGAACAGTAATTCACCCCTCCACTTT